This TCR beta chain was sequenced during a study of T cells expressing NK-cell markers. Across the whole study: It was sorted CD3+CD56-NKG2C+, CD3+CD56+NKG2C- and CD3+CD56+NKG2C+ T cells that provided the TCR beta repertoires. The authors sequenced eight donors, of whom seven were HCMV-seropositive and one was seronegative.

TCRdb reanalyzed the 5' RACE reads and collapses them to one entry per CDR3 protein, without DNA. The listing contains about 410,000 distinct CDR3 sequences. The length of the CDR3 is 13 residues. Per germline, CDR1 LNHNV and CDR2 YYDKDF (reference sequence). To note about this clonotype: Its target is not known.

The study, taken as a whole, reports: These same clonotypes (in a handful of donors) also led the CD3+CD56-NKG2C+ fraction. The HCMV specificity of the expanded NKG2C+ T cell clones stayed unresolved.

The sample comprised blood T cells: a sorted CD56 or NKG2C T cell subset, CD4+ or CD8+ T cells, or bulk PBMC T cells (not recorded which). J is TRBJ2-1 and V is TRBV15. This clonotype was obtained from a woman aged 45-65 years in good health. This CDR3 reads CATSRVGMDEQFF.